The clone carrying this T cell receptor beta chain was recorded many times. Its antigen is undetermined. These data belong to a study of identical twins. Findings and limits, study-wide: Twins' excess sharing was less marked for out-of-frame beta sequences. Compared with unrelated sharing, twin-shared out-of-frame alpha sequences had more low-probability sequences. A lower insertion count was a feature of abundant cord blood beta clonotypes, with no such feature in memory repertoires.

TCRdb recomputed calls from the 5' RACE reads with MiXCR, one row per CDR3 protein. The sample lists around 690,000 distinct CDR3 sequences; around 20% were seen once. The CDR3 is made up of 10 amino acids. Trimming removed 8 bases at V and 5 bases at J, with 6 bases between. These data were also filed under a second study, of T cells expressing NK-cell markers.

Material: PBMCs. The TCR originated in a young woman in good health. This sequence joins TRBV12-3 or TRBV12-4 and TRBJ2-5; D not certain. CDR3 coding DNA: TGTGCCAGCGCGCGCGAGACCCAGTACTTC. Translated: CASARETQYF.